Shown below are 8 T cell receptor beta chains from a single sample sequenced in a study of blood T cell repertoires in COVID-19. Using immunoSEQ multiplex PCR, the repertoire was profiled, and TCRdb retains in-frame clones only, with some absent. The data hold under 300,000 clones, with 87% observed a single time. Sequenced sample: PBMCs or T cells enriched from blood (not recorded which). Receptors originate from a woman aged 25-40 years with acute COVID-19.

The J gene is TRBJ2-7, the V gene TRBV13; 16 bases fit TRBD2. The V gene end was trimmed by 5 bases and the J gene end by 6 bases; junction bases not matched to a gene: 10. The CDR3 extends over 17 amino acids. The germline gives CDR1 PRHDT, CDR2 FYEKMQ (reference sequence). The chain's CDR3 is CASSRTGLAGGRVEQYF. CDR3 bases: TGTGCCAGCAGCCGAACGGGACTAGCGGGGGGGCGAGTCGAGCAGTACTTC.

The V call is TRBV19, the J call TRBJ1-1; D possibly corresponds to TRBD1 (6 bases). Trimming cost V 1 base and J 1 base, with 16 bases left between them. Germline CDR1 and CDR2: LNHDA and SQIVND (reference sequence). The CDR3 runs to 17 residues. CDR3 nucleotides: TGTGCCAGTAGTATAGGCCCGTTCGGGACAAAGAACACTGAAGCTTTCTTT. Translating gives CASSIGPFGTKNTEAFF.

The chain combines TRBV5-1 with TRBJ1-4; TRBD1 might be the D (5 bases). CDR1 is SGHRS, CDR2 YFSETQ, per germline. The CDR3 is made up of 15 amino acids. The V end lost 1 base, the J end lost 3 bases, and 10 bases lay between the germline ends. The CDR3 bases are TGCGCCAGCAGCTTGTCGGGGGGGTCTAATGAAAAACTGTTTTTT. Protein sequence: CASSLSGGSNEKLFF.

CDR3 residues: CASSVREMDRVEYNEQFF. In DNA, the CDR3 is TGTGCCAGCAGCGTTAGGGAAATGGACAGGGTAGAGTACAATGAGCAGTTCTTC. This sequence joins TRBV7-9 and TRBJ2-1, with 8 bases fitting TRBD1. Trimming removed 5 bases from V and 4 bases from J; junction bases left unmatched: 16. Per germline, CDR1 SEHNR and CDR2 FQNEAQ (reference sequence). The length of the CDR3 is 18 residues. Full variable domain (rest looked up from reference TRBV7-9 and TRBJ2-1): DTGVSQNPRHKITKRGQNVTFRCDPISEHNRLYWYRQTLGQGPEFLTYFQNEAQLEKSRLLSDRFSAERPKGSFSTLEIQRTEQGDSAMYLCASSVREMDRVEYNEQFFGPGTRLTVL.

CDR3 amino acids: CASKGQGLTNSPLHF. DNA for the CDR3: TGTGCCAGTAAGGGGCAGGGGTTAACAAATTCACCCCTCCACTTT. This chain links TRBV19 with TRBJ1-6; a weak D match, TRBD1 (6 bases). Between the trimmed V and J ends, which lost 7 bases and 7 bases, there was a span of 17 bases. Germline CDR1 LNHDA, CDR2 SQIVND (reference sequence). The CDR3 has 15 amino acids.

Notes on this clone: The sample contains more than one DNA sequence encoding this CDR3. CDR3 protein: CASSYSTGGSYEQYF. The CDR3 DNA reads as TGTGCCAGCAGTTACTCGACGGGGGGCTCCTACGAGCAGTACTTC. This rearrangement joins TRBV6-5 to TRBJ2-7, with TRBD2 matching over 7 bases. Germline CDR1 and CDR2: MNHEY and SVGAGI. The CDR3 extends over 15 amino acids. With V trimmed by 0 bases and J by 0 bases, 2 bases remained unmatched.

This chain connects TRBV7-2 to TRBJ1-2; TRBD1 aligns across 10 bases. The CDR3 covers 14 residues. V lost 11 bases and J lost 8; bases outside the gene matches: 14. The germline V gene has CDR1 SGHTA and CDR2 FQGNSA. As DNA, the CDR3 is TGTGCCGCGCTACCCCGGGACAGGGGTTACGGCTACACCTTC. Its translation: CAALPRDRGYGYTF. Drawing the rest from reference TRBV7-2 and TRBJ1-2, the complete variable domain is GAGVSQSPSNKVTEKGKDVELRCDPISGHTALYWYRQSLGQGLEFLIYFQGNSAPDKSGLPSDRFSAERTGGSVSTLTIQRTQQEDSAVYLCAALPRDRGYGYTFGSGTRLTVV.

The chain couples TRBV19 to TRBJ2-1; 8 bases align to TRBD2. CDR3 length: 15 amino acids. From germline, CDR1 is LNHDA and CDR2 SQIVND (reference sequence). V shed 3 bases, J shed 4 bases, and the junction held 5 bases outside the gene matches. DNA of the CDR3: TGTGCCAGTAGTATGTTTAGCGGGGCTTACAATGAGCAGTTCTTC. Translation gives CASSMFSGAYNEQFF.